The clone carrying this T cell receptor (beta chain) was found many times. From germline, CDR1 is MNHEY and CDR2 SVGAGI. The CDR3 length is 13 residues. The V segment lost 5 bases and the J segment 3 bases; nucleotides outside the gene matches: 4. These data are taken from a study of read filtering for tumor transcriptome and immune sequencing. Study overall: The cohort had over 16 men and more than 11 women aged roughly 45 to 90, mean roughly 66 years. DNase treatment preceded whole-transcriptome library preparation.

This library used roughly 0.4 ug RNA and molecular barcoded adaptors spanning alpha/delta and beta/gamma chains. TCRdb called the reads again in MiXCR, with one record for every CDR3 protein. Of about 58,000 distinct CDR3 sequences in the sample, about 12% were seen once. The chain combines TRBV6-5 with TRBJ2-7; TRBD1 agrees at 7 bases. The source material was a population of CD138-negative cells sorted from bone marrow. The clonotype comes from a donor at least 40 years old with multiple myeloma. The CDR3 reads CASSRDRYYEQYF. CDR3 DNA sequence: TGTGCCAGCAGTAGGGACAGATACTACGAGCAGTACTTC.